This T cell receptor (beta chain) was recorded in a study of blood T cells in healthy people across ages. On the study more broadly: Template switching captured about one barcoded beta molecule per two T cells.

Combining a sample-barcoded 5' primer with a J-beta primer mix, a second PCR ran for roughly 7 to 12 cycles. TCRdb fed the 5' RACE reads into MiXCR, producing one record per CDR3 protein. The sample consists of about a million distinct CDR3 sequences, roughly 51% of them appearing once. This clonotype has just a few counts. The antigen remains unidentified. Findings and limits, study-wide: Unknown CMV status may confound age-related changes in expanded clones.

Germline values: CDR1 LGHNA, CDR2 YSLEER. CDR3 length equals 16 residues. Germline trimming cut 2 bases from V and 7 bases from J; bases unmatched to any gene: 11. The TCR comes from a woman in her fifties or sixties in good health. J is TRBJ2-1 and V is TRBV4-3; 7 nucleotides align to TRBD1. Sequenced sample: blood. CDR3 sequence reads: CASSQPPRTGRNEQFF. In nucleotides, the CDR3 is TGCGCCAGCAGCCAACCTCCCCGGACAGGAAGGAATGAGCAGTTCTTC.